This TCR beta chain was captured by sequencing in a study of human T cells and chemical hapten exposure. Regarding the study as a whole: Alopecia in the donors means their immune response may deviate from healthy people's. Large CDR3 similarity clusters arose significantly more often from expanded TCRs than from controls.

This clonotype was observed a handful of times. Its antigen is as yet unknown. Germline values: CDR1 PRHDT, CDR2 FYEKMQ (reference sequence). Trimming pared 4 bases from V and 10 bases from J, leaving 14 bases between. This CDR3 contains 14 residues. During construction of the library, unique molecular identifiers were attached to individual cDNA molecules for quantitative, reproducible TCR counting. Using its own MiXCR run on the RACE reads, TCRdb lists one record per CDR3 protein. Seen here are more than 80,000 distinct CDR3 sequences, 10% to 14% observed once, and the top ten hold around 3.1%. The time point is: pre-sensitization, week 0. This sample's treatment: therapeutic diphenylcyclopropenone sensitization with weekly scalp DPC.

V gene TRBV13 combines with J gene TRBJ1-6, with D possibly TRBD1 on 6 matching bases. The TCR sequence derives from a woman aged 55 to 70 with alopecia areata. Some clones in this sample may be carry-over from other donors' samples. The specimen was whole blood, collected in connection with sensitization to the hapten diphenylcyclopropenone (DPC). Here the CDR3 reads CASSSGQSVSPLHF. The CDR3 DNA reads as TGTGCCAGCAGCTCCGGACAGTCCGTCTCACCCCTCCACTTT.